The rows below give T cell receptor beta chains drawn from one sample of a study of blood T cells in healthy people across ages. TCRdb passed the 5' RACE reads through MiXCR, listing each CDR3 protein once. The profile shows about 620,000 distinct CDR3 sequences, approximately 52% of them singletons. The specimen sequenced was blood. These receptors all stem from a woman at least 80 years old in good health. CDR3s include the opening cysteine and the closing phenylalanine or tryptophan. The order of the fields is J gene, clone size, D gene, V gene, CDR3 DNA, CDR3 protein. D genes are given only for firm matches. Clone size is shown for a subset of rows, as once, few, many or a class of expanded clone.

>TRBJ2-7|NA|NA|TRBV3-1
TGCGCCAGCAGCCAACGGGGGCCGTCTACCCTTGCATCCTACGAGCAGTACTTC
CASSQRGPSTLASYEQYF
>TRBJ1-5|many|NA|TRBV20-1
TGCAGTGCTAGAGATCTTGGGACCGATAGCAATCAGCCCCAGCATTTT
CSARDLGTDSNQPQHF
>TRBJ2-1|NA|TRBD1|TRBV12-3/TRBV12-4
TGTGCCAGCAGTCGGACAGGGTCCACCAATGAGCAGTTCTTC
CASSRTGSTNEQFF
>TRBJ1-4|many|NA|TRBV7-2
TGTGCCAGCAGCCCCAGTATGGGCGGTGAAAAACTGTTTTTT
CASSPSMGGEKLFF
>TRBJ2-1|NA|TRBD2|TRBV7-9
TGTGCCAGCAGCTTATCCCGAGCGGGGTCAAGTGAGCAGTTCTTC
CASSLSRAGSSEQFF
>TRBJ2-1|many|NA|TRBV5-1
TGCGCCAGCAGCTTCTACCTTCGGTGGGAGCAGTTCTTC
CASSFYLRWEQFF
>TRBJ1-2|many|NA|TRBV7-9
TGTGCCAGCAGCCAGAAGGCAGACTATGGCTACACCTTC
CASSQKADYGYTF
>TRBJ1-1|NA|NA|TRBV7-2
TGTGCCTGCAGCATCACCGGGGATAGGAACACTGAAGCTTTCTTC
CACSITGDRNTEAFF
>TRBJ2-3|once|NA|TRBV15
TGTGCCACCAGCAGCCGCACAGGGATTGGGACAGATACGCAGTATTTT
CATSSRTGIGTDTQYF
>TRBJ1-2|NA|NA|TRBV29-1
TGCAGCGTTGAGGGGGTTGGGTATGGCTGCAACTTC
CSVEGVGYGCNF
>TRBJ2-7|NA|TRBD2|TRBV7-2
TGTGCCAGCAGCTTAGTTTCGGTTAGCGGGGGGATCTACGAGCAGTACTTC
CASSLVSVSGGIYEQYF
>TRBJ2-1|NA|TRBD1|TRBV28
TGTGCCAGCAGATGGGACAGGGTAGGCGAGCAGTTCTTC
CASRWDRVGEQFF
>TRBJ2-6|NA|NA|TRBV10-2
TGCGCCAGCAGTGAGTTCAGGTATACCCCATCCTCTGGGGCCAACGTCCTGACTTTC
CASSEFRYTPSSGANVLTF
>TRBJ2-7|NA|NA|TRBV9
TGTGCCAGCAGCCAAGGTGCGGAGAACTACGAGCAGTACTTC
CASSQGAENYEQYF
>TRBJ1-2|NA|NA|TRBV2
TGTGCCAGCAGTGATTCGGTGTACTATGGCTACACCTTC
CASSDSVYYGYTF
>TRBJ1-2|NA|NA|TRBV6-6
TGTGCCAGCAGTTACGCCGTGGTACAGGGCTACACCTTC
CASSYAVVQGYTF
>TRBJ2-1|many|NA|TRBV20-1
TGCAGTGCCCTATATGATAACAGTGAGCAGTTCTTC
CSALYDNSEQFF
>TRBJ2-2|few|NA|TRBV3-1
TGTGCCAGCAGCCAAGGGTCGGGCGCCGGGGAGCTGTTTTTT
CASSQGSGAGELFF
>TRBJ1-4|many|TRBD1|TRBV5-6
TGTGCCAGCAGCTACAGGGGGCTTAGTGAAAAACTGTTTTTT
CASSYRGLSEKLFF
>TRBJ2-3|NA|TRBD1|TRBV4-1
TGCGCCAGCAGCCCTCGAACAGGGGCAGATACGCGGTATTTT
CASSPRTGADTRYF
>TRBJ2-7|many|TRBD2|TRBV29-1
TGCAGCGTGGCCCCCTTCGTAGCGGGAGTAAACTACGAGCAGTACTTC
CSVAPFVAGVNYEQYF
>TRBJ1-3|few|NA|TRBV6-6
TGTGCCAGCAGCTGGGGGGGGGCGAGAGGAAACACCATATATTTT
CASSWGGARGNTIYF
>TRBJ2-7|many|NA|TRBV29-1
TGCAGCGTTGCCCGGGATCCCGACCCCCTCGAGCAGTACTTC
CSVARDPDPLEQYF
>TRBJ2-5|NA|TRBD1|TRBV20-1
TGCAGTGCTAGGACAGGGTTTGGGTACCAAGAGACCCAGTATTTC
CSARTGFGYQETQYF
>TRBJ2-1|NA|TRBD2|TRBV6-5
TGTGCCAGCAGACTTAACCTAGCGGGGTTCAACAATGAGCAGTTCTTC
CASRLNLAGFNNEQFF
>TRBJ2-1|NA|NA|TRBV6-4
TGTGCCAGCAGCTCCGGGTGGGGGAACTACGATGAGCAGTTCTTC
CASSSGWGNYDEQFF
>TRBJ1-1|NA|NA|TRBV9
TGTGCCAGCAGCGTAGGCCCGATCCAGTTAAACACTGAAGCTTTCTTT
CASSVGPIQLNTEAFF
>TRBJ2-3|few|NA|TRBV12-3/TRBV12-4
TGTGCCAGCAGTTTGGACTACCCCACAGATACGCAGTATTTT
CASSLDYPTDTQYF
>TRBJ2-4|many|NA|TRBV29-1
TGCAGCGTTCTGGCGGACCTAAGTTCCGGAGCCAAAAACATTCAGTACTTC
CSVLADLSSGAKNIQYF
>TRBJ1-1|few|NA|TRBV5-1
TGCGCCAGCGCCCAGAGGGGGACGGGGAACACTGAAGCTTTCTTT
CASAQRGTGNTEAFF
>TRBJ2-1|many|TRBD2|TRBV20-1
TGCAGTGCTAGAGAGATGAGCGGGGACCACAATGAGCAGTTCTTC
CSAREMSGDHNEQFF
>TRBJ2-6|many|NA|TRBV20-1
TGCAGTGCTAGAGACGGTAGAGCGATCTCCTCTGGGGCCAACGTCCTGACTTTC
CSARDGRAISSGANVLTF
>TRBJ2-1|many|NA|TRBV27
TGTGCCAGCAGTTTCGCCCGACGGGAGCAGTTCTTC
CASSFARREQFF
>TRBJ2-5|many|TRBD2|TRBV7-2
TGTGCCAGCAGCTCGAGCGGGATGGAGACCCAGTACTTC
CASSSSGMETQYF
>TRBJ2-7|few|TRBD2|TRBV4-1
TGCGCCAGCAGCCAATTAGAGACTAGCGGGAGGACGGGTTCCTACAATGAGCAGTACTTC
CASSQLETSGRTGSYNEQYF
>TRBJ1-2|NA|TRBD1|TRBV4-3
TGCGCCAGCAGCCGTGGGGACAGTACGGTTCAGTATGGCTACACCTTC
CASSRGDSTVQYGYTF
>TRBJ2-1|many|NA|TRBV25-1
TGTGCCAGCAGTGGGGGTGTTGAGGGCGGTGAGCAGTTCTTC
CASSGGVEGGEQFF
>TRBJ2-3|many|TRBD2|TRBV7-2
TGTGCCAGCAGACTGGCGCGGGGGTCTAGCACAGATACGCAGTATTTT
CASRLARGSSTDTQYF
>TRBJ1-5|few|NA|TRBV12-3/TRBV12-4
TGTGCCAGCAGTCCAGGGGCAAGGCAGCCCCAGCATTTT
CASSPGARQPQHF
>TRBJ2-1|few|NA|TRBV25-1
TGTGCCAGCAGTTCAGAAGGAGAAGGACTCTACAATGAGCAGTTCTTC
CASSSEGEGLYNEQFF
>TRBJ1-5|NA|NA|TRBV12-3/TRBV12-4
TGTGCCAGCAGTGCTTGGGATAGCAATCAGCCCCAGCATTTT
CASSAWDSNQPQHF
>TRBJ1-5|few|TRBD1|TRBV20-1
TGCAGTGCTCATGGGACAGGGGGAAGCAATCAGCCCCAGCATTTT
CSAHGTGGSNQPQHF
>TRBJ1-2|once|NA|TRBV12-3/TRBV12-4
TGTGCCAGCAGTTTATGGCGCGAGATGGGCTACACCTTC
CASSLWREMGYTF
>TRBJ2-5|NA|TRBD1|TRBV28
TGTGCCAGCAGTTTACGGGACAGCCAAGAGACCCAGTACTTC
CASSLRDSQETQYF
>TRBJ2-1|NA|TRBD1|TRBV6-5
TGTGCCAGCAGATCCGACAGGGGGTCCTACGATGAGCAGTTCTTC
CASRSDRGSYDEQFF
>TRBJ1-2|NA|NA|TRBV20-1
TGCAGTGCTAGAGATACAGGGAACTATGGCTACACCTTC
CSARDTGNYGYTF
>TRBJ1-5|NA|NA|TRBV2
TGTGCCAGCAGTGGGACAGAAGGTCGGCAGCCCCAGCATTTT
CASSGTEGRQPQHF
>TRBJ1-4|few|NA|TRBV20-1
TGCAGTGCTAGAGATCTGGGTGAAAAACTGTTTTTT
CSARDLGEKLFF
>TRBJ2-7|many|NA|TRBV12-3/TRBV12-4
TGTGCCAGCAGTTATTATCGGCTTTACGAGCAGTACTTC
CASSYYRLYEQYF
>TRBJ1-5|NA|NA|TRBV21-1
TGTGCCAGCAGCAAAAGAGGGGGCAATCAGCCCCAGCATTTT
CASSKRGGNQPQHF
>TRBJ1-1|once|NA|TRBV21-1
TGTGCCAGCAGCAAAGCACTGGTCGGGGGGAGGACTGAAGCTTTCTTT
CASSKALVGGRTEAFF
>TRBJ2-7|few|NA|TRBV27
TGTGCCAGCAGTGTATCTGACAACAACGAGCAGTACTTC
CASSVSDNNEQYF